This TCR beta chain was observed in a study of long-term antiretroviral therapy in people with HIV. Overall study findings and caveats: Clones that had undergone expansion before ART dominated the repertoire at all time points.

Survey-level immunoSEQ v3.0 assays were run. Assay: immunoSEQ multiplex PCR; the TCRdb copy retains only in-frame clones and omits some. This sample has 16,000 or so clones, with 70% to 90% found just once. Until DNA extraction, the samples held between about 0.85-10 million cryopreserved PBMC. Comment on this clone: Antigen: not known.

This clonotype originated in a woman in her thirties or forties with HIV. The sequencing used unsorted PBMCs, collected 0.5 years after starting antiretroviral therapy.

CDR3: CASSLTGLVYNEQFF. CDR3 in DNA: TGTGCCAGCAGTCTAACGGGACTAGTCTACAATGAGCAGTTCTTC. The rearrangement uses TRBV7-9 and TRBJ2-1; 8 bases are a match to TRBD2. The V and J ends lost 6 bases and 3 bases, in that order; junction bases with no gene match: 7. From germline, CDR1 is SEHNR and CDR2 FQNEAQ (reference sequence). This CDR3 comprises 15 residues.